What follows are 13 T cell receptor beta chains derived from one specimen sequenced in a study of PD-L1 blockade in urothelial cancer. Method: immunoSEQ multiplex PCR; TCRdb's copy keeps in-frame clones and lacks some. The sample has roughly 50,000 clones, 80% to 90% seen once. As to time point: peripheral blood 6 weeks after treatment start. The input for sequencing was PBMCs, taken around atezolizumab (anti-PD-L1) treatment. Source of these receptors: a man between 65 and 85 years old with urothelial cancer.

The chain is built from TRBV28 and TRBJ1-5, with 7 bases aligning to TRBD1. The CDR3 is 15 residues long. V trimming: 6 bases; J trimming: 5 bases; junction bases outside the gene matches: 10. Germline loops: CDR1 MDHEN, CDR2 SYDVKM. The chain's CDR3 is CASSTRQGLDQPQHF. The CDR3 bases are TGTGCCAGCAGCACCCGACAGGGTCTCGATCAGCCCCAGCATTTT.

The chain recombines TRBV2 with TRBJ2-1; 7 nucleotides line up with TRBD2. J lost 4 bases, V lost 5 bases, and 11 bases had no gene match. The CDR3 spans 16 residues. Germline CDR1 is SNHLY and CDR2 is FYNNEI. CDR3 region: CASSTSAPPSYNEQFF. Here the CDR3 DNA reads TGTGCCAGCAGTACTAGCGCCCCCCCTTCTTACAATGAGCAGTTCTTC. The variable domain in full, completed from reference TRBV2 and TRBJ2-1, reads EPEVTQTPSHQVTQMGQEVILRCVPISNHLYFYWYRQILGQKVEFLVSFYNNEISEKSEIFDDQFSVERPDGSNFTLKIRSTKLEDSAMYFCASSTSAPPSYNEQFFGPGTRLTVL.

CDR3 protein: CASSPQGLSSYEQYF. The DNA for the CDR3 is TGTGCCAGCAGCCCTCAGGGACTAAGCTCCTACGAGCAGTACTTC. This chain links TRBV5-5 with TRBJ2-7, with 7 positions matching TRBD2. Germline V gene lookup returns CDR1 SGHKS and CDR2 YYEKEE (reference sequence). V trimming: 4 bases; J trimming: 0 bases; junction bases outside the gene matches: 7. This CDR3 has 15 amino acids.

The rearrangement joins TRBV30 to TRBJ1-5; no clear D. The germline CDR1 and CDR2 sequences are GTSNPN and SVGIG (reference sequence). V was cut by 2 bases and J by 4 bases, with 12 bases left in between. This CDR3 contains 14 residues. This chain's CDR3 is CAWSYGLLNQPQHF. The DNA of the CDR3 is TGTGCCTGGAGTTACGGACTGCTAAATCAGCCCCAGCATTTT.

For the CDR3, the DNA is TGTGCCAGCCAAATACGACTAGAGGACGAGCAGTACTTC. This encodes CASQIRLEDEQYF. The chain recombines TRBV25-1 with TRBJ2-7, with a tentative D call TRBD2 (6 bases). Germline CDR1 and CDR2: MGHDK and SYGVNS. The V gene lost 8 bases and the J gene lost 5 bases, with 16 bases spanning the gap. CDR3 length: 13 amino acids.

The rearrangement links TRBV30 to TRBJ1-4; maybe TRBD1 (6 bases). The germline V gene encodes CDR1 GTSNPN and CDR2 SVGIG (reference sequence). The CDR3 is 16 residues long. V was cut by 4 bases and J by 3 bases, with 18 bases left in between. The CDR3 loop is CAWKQQLDSPNEKLFF. The DNA of the CDR3 is TGTGCCTGGAAACAACAACTGGACAGTCCTAATGAAAAACTGTTTTTT.

The chain employs TRBV27 and TRBJ2-7; 8 nucleotides match TRBD1. Losses at the gene ends were 2 bases for V and 5 bases for J; bases not matched to a gene: 5. Germline CDR1 MNHEY, CDR2 SMNVEV (reference sequence). The CDR3 runs to 14 residues. Here the CDR3 reads CASSLGSGGHEQYF. The DNA of the CDR3 is TGTGCCAGCAGTTTAGGGTCAGGGGGCCACGAGCAGTACTTC.

CDR3 in DNA: TGCGCCAGCAGCTCTTATGACAGGGGCACTGAAGCTTTCTTT. This codes for CASSSYDRGTEAFF. The chain combines TRBV5-1 with TRBJ1-1, with 8 positions matching TRBD1. This CDR3 is 14 amino acids long. Germline lookup yields CDR1 SGHRS and CDR2 YFSETQ. Losses at the gene ends were 3 bases for V and 4 bases for J; bases not matched to a gene: 5. The full variable domain, with the rest looked up from reference TRBV5-1 and TRBJ1-1, is KAGVTQTPRYLIKTRGQQVTLSCSPISGHRSVSWYQQTPGQGLQFLFEYFSETQRNKGNFPGRFSGRQFSNSRSEMNVSTLELGDSALYLCASSSYDRGTEAFFGQGTRLTVV.

This chain uses TRBV7-9 with TRBJ2-2, with a weak D call TRBD1 (7 bases). CDR3 length equals 15 residues. The V gene lost 5 bases and the J gene lost 5 bases, with 15 bases spanning the gap. Germline CDR1 reads SEHNR; CDR2 reads FQNEAQ (reference sequence). In DNA, the CDR3 is TGTGCCAGCAGCGAGAGACAGGGAGGTACCGGGGAGCTGTTTTTT. The encoded protein is CASSERQGGTGELFF. Drawing the rest from reference TRBV7-9 and TRBJ2-2, the complete variable domain is DTGVSQNPRHKITKRGQNVTFRCDPISEHNRLYWYRQTLGQGPEFLTYFQNEAQLEKSRLLSDRFSAERPKGSFSTLEIQRTEQGDSAMYLCASSERQGGTGELFFGEGSRLTVL.

The J gene is TRBJ2-3, the V gene TRBV7-3; no firm D call. This CDR3 is built from 13 residues. V lost 3 bases and J lost 1, with 5 bases in between. Germline V CDR1 and CDR2: SGHTA, FQGTGA. The CDR3 nucleotides are TGTGCCAGCAGCTTCCGCGGCACAGATACGCAGTATTTT. Translation gives CASSFRGTDTQYF. Looking up the rest from reference TRBV7-3 and TRBJ2-3 gives the full variable domain: GAGVSQTPSNKVTEKGKYVELRCDPISGHTALYWYRQSLGQGPEFLIYFQGTGAADDSGLPNDRFFAVRPEGSVSTLKIQRTERGDSAVYLCASSFRGTDTQYFGPGTRLTVL.

V usage is TRBV10-2 and J usage is TRBJ2-5; D possibly corresponds to TRBD2 (6 bases). The CDR3 has 12 amino acids. V was trimmed by 9 bases and J by 1 base, leaving 9 bases between them. Germline V gene data show CDR1 as WSHSY and CDR2 as SAAADI. The CDR3 is CASSGLQETQYF. The CDR3 nucleotides are TGCGCCAGTTCGGGACTCCAAGAGACCCAGTACTTC.

The chain has TRBV28 and TRBJ2-7; D remains ambiguous. The CDR3 extends over 13 amino acids. V gave up 11 bases and J gave up 4 bases, with 18 bases separating them. Germline V gene sequence: CDR1 MDHEN, CDR2 SYDVKM. The DNA for the CDR3 is TGTGCCGCAAAATCCCACAACCTTTACGAGCAGTACTTC. This translates into CAAKSHNLYEQYF.

This chain uses TRBV7-9 with TRBJ1-5; D uncertain. The ends were cut back, 5 bases at V and 4 bases at J, with 21 bases in the middle. The CDR3 is made up of 17 amino acids. The germline V gene has CDR1 SEHNR and CDR2 FQNEAQ (reference sequence). In nucleotides, the CDR3 is TGTGCCAGCAGCGGGAGGGCTTCGACCGGGGTTAATCAGCCCCAGCATTTT. Its protein is CASSGRASTGVNQPQHF.